Sequencing of this TCR beta chain was carried out in a study of a mutant IDH1 vaccine in newly diagnosed glioma. Study at large: Commencement of vaccination occurred 4-6 weeks following radiotherapy alone, or concurrently with temozolomide cycles. Earlier care involved radiotherapy, temozolomide, or both, and the majority received both.

TCRdb's table, derived via immunoSEQ multiplex PCR, lists solely in-frame clones and lacks some. The table shows about 40,000 clones, with approximately 90% occurring only once. The CDR3 runs to 15 residues. Per germline, CDR1 SNHLY and CDR2 FYNNEI. The V segment lost 6 bases and the J segment 7 bases; nucleotides outside the gene matches: 9. Time point of the sample: week 5, during vaccination. One vaccine dose held 300 ug of mutant IDH1 20-mer peptide and came with topical imiquimod. This clone was observed a handful of times. Its antigen is unidentified. The sample was PBMCs, taken from a glioma patient whose treatment included an IDH1 peptide vaccine. The rearrangement joins TRBV2 to TRBJ1-4, with 9 bases identical to TRBD1. The source of this sequence is a man between 45 and 60 years old with glioma. The CDR3 DNA follows: TGTGCCAGCAGACGAAACAGGGGGCATCGTGAAAAACTGTTTTTT. This encodes CASRRNRGHREKLFF. The full variable domain, in which reference TRBV2 and TRBJ1-4 provide the parts outside the CDR3, is EPEVTQTPSHQVTQMGQEVILRCVPISNHLYFYWYRQILGQKVEFLVSFYNNEISEKSEIFDDQFSVERPDGSNFTLKIRSTKLEDSAMYFCASRRNRGHREKLFFGSGTQLSVL.